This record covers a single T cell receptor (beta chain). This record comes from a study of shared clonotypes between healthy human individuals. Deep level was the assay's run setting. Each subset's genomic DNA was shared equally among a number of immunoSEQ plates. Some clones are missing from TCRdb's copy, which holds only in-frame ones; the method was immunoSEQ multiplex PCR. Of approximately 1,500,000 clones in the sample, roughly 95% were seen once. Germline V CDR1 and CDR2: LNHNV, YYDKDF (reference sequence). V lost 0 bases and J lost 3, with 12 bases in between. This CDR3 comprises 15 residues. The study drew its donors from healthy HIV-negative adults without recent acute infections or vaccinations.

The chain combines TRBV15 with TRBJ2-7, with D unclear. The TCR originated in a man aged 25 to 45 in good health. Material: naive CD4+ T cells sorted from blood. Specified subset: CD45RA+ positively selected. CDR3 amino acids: CATSRDLGQYYEQYF. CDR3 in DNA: TGTGCCACCAGCAGAGACCTCGGGCAGTACTACGAGCAGTACTTC.